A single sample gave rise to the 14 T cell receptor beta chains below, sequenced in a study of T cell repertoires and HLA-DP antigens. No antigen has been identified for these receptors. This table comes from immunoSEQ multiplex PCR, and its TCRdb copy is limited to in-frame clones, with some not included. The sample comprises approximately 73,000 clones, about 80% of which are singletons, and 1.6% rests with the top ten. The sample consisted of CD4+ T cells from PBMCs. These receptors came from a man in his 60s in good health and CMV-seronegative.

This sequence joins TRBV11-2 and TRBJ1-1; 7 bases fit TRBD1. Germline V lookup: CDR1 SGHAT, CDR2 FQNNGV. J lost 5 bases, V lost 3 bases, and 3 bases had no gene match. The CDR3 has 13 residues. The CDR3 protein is CASSFLTGTEAFF. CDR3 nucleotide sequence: TGTGCCAGCAGCTTTTTGACAGGGACTGAAGCTTTCTTT.

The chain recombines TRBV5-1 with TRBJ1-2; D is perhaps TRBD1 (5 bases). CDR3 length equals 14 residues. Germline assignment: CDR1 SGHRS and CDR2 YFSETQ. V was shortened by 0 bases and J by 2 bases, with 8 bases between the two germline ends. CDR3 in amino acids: CASSLVQANYGYTF. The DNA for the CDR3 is TGCGCCAGCAGCTTGGTACAGGCAAACTATGGCTACACCTTC.

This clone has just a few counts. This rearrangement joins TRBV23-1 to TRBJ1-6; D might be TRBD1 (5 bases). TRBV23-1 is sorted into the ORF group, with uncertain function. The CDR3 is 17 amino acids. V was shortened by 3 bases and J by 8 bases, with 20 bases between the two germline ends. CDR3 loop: CASSHKAPKGFDSPLHF. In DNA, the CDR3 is TGCGCCAGCAGTCATAAGGCCCCTAAGGGGTTTGATTCACCCCTCCACTTT.

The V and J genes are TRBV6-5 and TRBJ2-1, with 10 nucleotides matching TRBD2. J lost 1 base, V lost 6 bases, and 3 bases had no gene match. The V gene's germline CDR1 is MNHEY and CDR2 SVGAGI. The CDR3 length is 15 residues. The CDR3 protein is CASRASGGSYNEQFF. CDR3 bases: TGTGCCAGCAGAGCTAGCGGGGGTTCCTACAATGAGCAGTTCTTC.

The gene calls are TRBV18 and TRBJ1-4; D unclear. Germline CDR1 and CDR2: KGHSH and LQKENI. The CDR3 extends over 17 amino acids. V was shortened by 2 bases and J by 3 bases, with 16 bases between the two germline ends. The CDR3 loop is CASSPFPPVTSNEKLFF. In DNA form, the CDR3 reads TGTGCCAGCTCACCATTCCCTCCGGTCACCTCTAATGAAAAACTGTTTTTT. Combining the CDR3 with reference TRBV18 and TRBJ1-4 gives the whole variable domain NAGVMQNPRHLVRRRGQEARLRCSPMKGHSHVYWYRQLPEEGLKFMVYLQKENIIDESGMPKERFSAEFPKEGPSILRIQQVVRGDSAAYFCASSPFPPVTSNEKLFFGSGTQLSVL.

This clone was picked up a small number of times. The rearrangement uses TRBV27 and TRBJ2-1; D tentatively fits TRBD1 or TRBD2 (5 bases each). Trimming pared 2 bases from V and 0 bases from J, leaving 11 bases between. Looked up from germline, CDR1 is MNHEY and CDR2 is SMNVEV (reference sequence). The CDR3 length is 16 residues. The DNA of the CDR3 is TGTGCCAGCAGTTTAAGCGCAGGGAGCTCCTACAATGAGCAGTTCTTC. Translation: CASSLSAGSSYNEQFF.

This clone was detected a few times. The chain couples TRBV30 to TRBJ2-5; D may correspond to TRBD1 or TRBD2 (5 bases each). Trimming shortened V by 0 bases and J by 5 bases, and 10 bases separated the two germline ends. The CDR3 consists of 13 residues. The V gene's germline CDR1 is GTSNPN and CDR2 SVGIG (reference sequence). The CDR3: CAWSVRGAETQYF. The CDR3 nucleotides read TGTGCCTGGAGTGTAAGGGGAGCGGAGACCCAGTACTTC.

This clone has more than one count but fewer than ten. The CDR3 DNA reads TGTGCCAGCAGCGCTAGCGGGGGGCCGGGGCGGAGCGGGGCAGATACGCAGTATTTT. It yields the protein CASSASGGPGRSGADTQYF. The chain couples TRBV9 to TRBJ2-3; 11 bases align to TRBD2. V lost 3 bases and J lost 4; bases outside the gene matches: 16. CDR3 length: 19 amino acids. CDR1 and CDR2 (germline): SGDLS, YYNGEE.

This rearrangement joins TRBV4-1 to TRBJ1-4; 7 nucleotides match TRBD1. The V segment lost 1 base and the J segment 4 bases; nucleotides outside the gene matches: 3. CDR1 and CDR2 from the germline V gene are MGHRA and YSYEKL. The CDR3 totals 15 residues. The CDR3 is CASSQVTGLNEKLFF. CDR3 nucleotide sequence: TGCGCCAGCAGCCAAGTGACAGGGCTTAATGAAAAACTGTTTTTT.

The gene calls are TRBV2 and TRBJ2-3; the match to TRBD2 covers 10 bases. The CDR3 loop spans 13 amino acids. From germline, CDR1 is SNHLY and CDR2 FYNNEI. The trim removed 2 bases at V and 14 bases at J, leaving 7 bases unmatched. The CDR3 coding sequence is TGTGCCAGCAGTGAATTCAGCGGGGGGGCCGGGTATTTT. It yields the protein CASSEFSGGAGYF.

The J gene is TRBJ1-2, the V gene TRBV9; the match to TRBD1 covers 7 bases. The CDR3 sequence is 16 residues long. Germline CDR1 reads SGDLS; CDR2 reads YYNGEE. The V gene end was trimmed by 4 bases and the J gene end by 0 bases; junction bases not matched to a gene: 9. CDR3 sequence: CASSQWTGVTNYGYTF. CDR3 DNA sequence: TGTGCCAGCAGCCAATGGACAGGAGTCACTAACTATGGCTACACCTTC.

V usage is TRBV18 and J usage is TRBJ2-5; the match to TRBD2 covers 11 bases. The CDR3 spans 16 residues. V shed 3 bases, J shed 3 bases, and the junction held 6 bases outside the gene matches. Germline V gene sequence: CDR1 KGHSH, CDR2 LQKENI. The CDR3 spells CASSPSQGLAEETQYF. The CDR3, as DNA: TGTGCCAGCTCACCCTCTCAGGGACTAGCGGAAGAGACCCAGTACTTC.

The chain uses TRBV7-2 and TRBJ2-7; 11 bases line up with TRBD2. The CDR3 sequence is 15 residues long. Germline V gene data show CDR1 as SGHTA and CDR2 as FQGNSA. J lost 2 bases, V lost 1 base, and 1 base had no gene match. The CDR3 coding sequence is TGTGCCAGCAGCTTAGTAGCGGGGGGGACCTACGAGCAGTACTTC. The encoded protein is CASSLVAGGTYEQYF.

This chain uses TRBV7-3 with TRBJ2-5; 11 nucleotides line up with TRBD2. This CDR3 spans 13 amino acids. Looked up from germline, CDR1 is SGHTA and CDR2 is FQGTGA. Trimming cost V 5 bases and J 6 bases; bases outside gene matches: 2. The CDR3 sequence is CASSLAGGQTQYF. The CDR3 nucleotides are TGTGCCAGCAGCCTAGCGGGAGGACAGACCCAGTACTTC.